Listed below are T cell receptor beta chains from one sample, sequenced in a study of blood T cell repertoires in COVID-19. Data came from immunoSEQ multiplex PCR; TCRdb stores just in-frame clones and leaves some out. The repertoire holds approximately 210,000 clones, with about 85% as singletons. Sequenced: peripheral blood. Receptor source: a man aged 65-85 years with acute or convalescent COVID-19. The CDR3 runs from the conserved cysteine through the conserved F or W. The order of the fields is clone size, V gene, J gene, D gene, CDR3 length, CDR3 protein, CDR3 DNA. The D gene is left open where the match is weak. Only some rows state a clone size, as once, few, many or a class for expanded clones.

NA	TRBV3-1/TRBV3-2	TRBJ2-1	TRBD2	21	CASSQVPRWASGRADYNEQFF	TGTGCCAGCAGCCAAGTACCCCGATGGGCTAGCGGGAGGGCGGACTACAATGAGCAGTTCTTC
NA	TRBV28	TRBJ1-4	NA	14	CASYSGGTNEKLFF	TGTGCCTCCTATTCCGGGGGGACTAATGAAAAACTGTTTTTT
NA	TRBV27	TRBJ2-7	NA	12	CASSPTGYEQYF	TGTGCCAGCAGTCCTACAGGCTACGAGCAGTACTTC
NA	TRBV28	TRBJ1-2	NA	12	CASSLKLHGYTF	TGTGCCAGCAGTTTAAAACTTCATGGCTACACCTTC
NA	TRBV5-1	TRBJ2-2	TRBD1	15	CASSLEQGWTGELFF	TGCGCCAGCAGCTTGGAACAGGGGTGGACCGGGGAGCTGTTTTTT
NA	TRBV27	TRBJ2-5	TRBD2	16	CASSPGTSGTRETQYF	TGTGCCAGCAGCCCCGGGACTAGCGGGACCCGGGAGACCCAGTACTTC
NA	TRBV29-1	TRBJ2-1	NA	10	CSVGNNEQFF	TGCAGCGTCGGGAACAATGAGCAGTTCTTC
NA	TRBV7-3	TRBJ2-1	NA	15	CASSVLGHRNNEQFF	TGTGCCAGCAGCGTCTTGGGACATAGGAACAATGAGCAGTTCTTC
NA	TRBV15	TRBJ2-1	TRBD2	13	CVAGGRALNEQFF	TGTGTAGCGGGCGGGAGGGCCCTCAATGAGCAGTTCTTC
NA	TRBV19	TRBJ2-5	TRBD1	16	CASSMLGQGRIGTQYF	TGTGCCAGTAGTATGCTCGGACAGGGGAGGATTGGAACCCAGTACTTC
NA	TRBV7-9	TRBJ2-1	TRBD2	15	CASSPWTSGNNEQFF	TGTGCCAGCAGCCCTTGGACTAGCGGGAACAATGAGCAGTTCTTC
NA	TRBV9	TRBJ2-5	TRBD2	16	CASSVGVSGSRETQYF	TGTGCCAGCAGCGTAGGGGTTAGCGGGAGTCGTGAGACCCAGTACTTC
few	TRBV7-9	TRBJ2-1	TRBD1	14	CASSVSTGVNEQFF	TGTGCCAGCAGCGTCTCTACAGGGGTCAATGAGCAGTTCTTC
NA	TRBV9	TRBJ2-7	TRBD1	14	CASSVTGGIDEQYF	TGTGCCAGCAGCGTGACAGGGGGCATCGACGAGCAGTACTTC
few	TRBV9	TRBJ1-3	NA	15	CASSVQGFSGNTIYF	TGTGCCAGCAGCGTGCAGGGTTTCTCTGGAAACACCATATATTTT
NA	TRBV3-1/TRBV3-2	TRBJ1-3	TRBD1	15	CASSQVRQGGNTIYF	TGTGCCAGCAGCCAAGTTCGACAGGGTGGAAACACCATATATTTT
NA	TRBV7-6	TRBJ2-7	TRBD2	15	CASSYTSGKTHEQYF	TGTGCCAGCAGCTATACTAGCGGAAAAACCCATGAGCAGTACTTC
NA	TRBV7-3	TRBJ2-3	TRBD1	15	CASSRMGQEADTQYF	TGTGCCAGCAGCCGGATGGGACAGGAGGCCGATACGCAGTATTTT
NA	TRBV5-5	TRBJ2-6	TRBD2	16	CASSLDPSGGANVLTF	TGTGCCAGCAGCTTGGATCCTAGCGGTGGGGCCAACGTCCTGACTTTC
NA	TRBV10-3	TRBJ1-4	NA	15	CAISESGGTYEKLFF	TGTGCCATCAGTGAATCGGGAGGGACCTATGAAAAACTGTTTTTT
NA	TRBV5-6	TRBJ2-2	TRBD1	15	CASSLLQGKAGELFF	TGTGCCAGCAGCTTGTTACAGGGGAAGGCCGGGGAGCTGTTTTTT
NA	TRBV19	TRBJ2-1	TRBD2	15	CASSIIGGGSYEQFF	TGTGCCAGTAGTATAATAGGTGGCGGGAGCTATGAGCAGTTCTTC
NA	TRBV7-3	TRBJ2-2	TRBD2	15	CASSQGSGSTGELFF	TGTGCCAGCAGCCAGGGGAGCGGGAGTACCGGGGAGCTGTTTTTT
NA	TRBV7-9	TRBJ1-2	TRBD1	14	CASSSTGTFYGYTF	TGTGCCAGCAGCTCGACAGGGACATTCTATGGCTACACCTTC
NA	TRBV7-6	TRBJ2-3	NA	15	CASSLDTGKSDTQYF	TGTGCCAGCAGCTTAGATACAGGGAAGTCAGATACGCAGTATTTT
NA	TRBV5-4	TRBJ2-6	NA	17	CASSLTGANSGANVLTF	TGTGCCAGCAGCTTGACGGGAGCTAACTCTGGGGCCAACGTCCTGACTTTC
few	TRBV7-2	TRBJ2-1	NA	14	CASSNPDRRGEQFF	TGTGCCAGCAGCAACCCCGATCGCAGAGGTGAGCAGTTCTTC
NA	TRBV9	TRBJ2-1	TRBD2	18	CASSVGATSGRGYNEQFF	TGTGCCAGCAGCGTAGGGGCCACTAGCGGGAGGGGTTACAATGAGCAGTTCTTC
NA	TRBV6-5	TRBJ2-3	NA	11	CASLSTDTQYF	TGTGCCTCCCTGAGCACAGATACGCAGTATTTT
once	TRBV2	TRBJ2-7	TRBD1	14	CASTLTGVKSEQYF	TGTGCCAGCACTTTGACAGGGGTTAAGAGTGAGCAGTACTTC
NA	TRBV19	TRBJ1-5	TRBD1	15	CASSIGTGWRQPQHF	TGTGCCAGTAGTATAGGGACAGGGTGGCGACAGCCCCAGCATTTT
NA	TRBV5-5	TRBJ2-3	TRBD1	18	CASSSSALWTGKADTQYF	TGTGCCAGCAGCTCTTCGGCTCTATGGACAGGGAAAGCAGATACGCAGTATTTT
NA	TRBV5-1	TRBJ2-7	TRBD2	15	CASSPGTSGEIRQYF	TGCGCCAGCAGCCCCGGGACTAGCGGGGAGATACGGCAGTACTTC
few	TRBV7-3	TRBJ2-1	TRBD2	18	CASSLTHGLAGEDNEQFF	TGTGCCAGCAGCTTAACCCATGGGCTAGCGGGAGAAGACAATGAGCAGTTCTTC
NA	TRBV7-6	TRBJ2-2	NA	16	CASTYDNRVGAGELFF	TGTGCCAGCACATATGATAACAGGGTTGGGGCCGGGGAGCTGTTTTTT
few	TRBV29-1	TRBJ2-2	TRBD2	16	CSVEVLAGGDTGELFF	TGCAGCGTTGAAGTACTAGCGGGAGGAGACACCGGGGAGCTGTTTTTT
NA	TRBV9	TRBJ2-5	TRBD2	16	CASSPGLAGGPETQYF	TGTGCCAGCAGCCCCGGACTAGCGGGTGGGCCGGAGACCCAGTACTTC
NA	TRBV12-3/TRBV12-4	TRBJ1-1	NA	12	CASRGRDTEAFF	TGTGCCAGCCGGGGAAGAGACACTGAAGCTTTCTTT